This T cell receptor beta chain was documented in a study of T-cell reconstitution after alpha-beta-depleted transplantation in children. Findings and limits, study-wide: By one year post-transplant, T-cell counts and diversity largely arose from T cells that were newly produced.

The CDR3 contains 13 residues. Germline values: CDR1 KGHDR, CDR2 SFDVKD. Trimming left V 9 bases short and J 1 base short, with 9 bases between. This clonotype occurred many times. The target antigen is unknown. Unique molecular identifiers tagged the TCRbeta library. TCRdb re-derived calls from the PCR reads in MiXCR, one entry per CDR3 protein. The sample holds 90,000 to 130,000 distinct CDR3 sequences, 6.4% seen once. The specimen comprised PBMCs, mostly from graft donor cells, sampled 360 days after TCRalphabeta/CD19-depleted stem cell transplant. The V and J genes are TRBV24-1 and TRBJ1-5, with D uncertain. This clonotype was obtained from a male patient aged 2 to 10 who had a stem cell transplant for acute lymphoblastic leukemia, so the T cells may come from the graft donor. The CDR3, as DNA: TGTGCCACCGAGATCGAAAGCAATCAGCCCCAGCATTTT. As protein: CATEIESNQPQHF.